This T cell receptor (beta chain) was sequenced for a study of blood T cell repertoires in COVID-19 (dated by TCRdb to between 2020 and 2021). For the wider study: Samples covering the acute and convalescent phases of COVID-19 were provided by collaborators in the United States, Italy and Spain. The repertoires were made available in a free public database intended to serve as a resource for research on the immune response to SARS-CoV-2. The dataset comprised deeply sampled blood TCRbeta repertoires from subjects exposed to, actively infected with, or recovered from COVID-19. The material from the prospective study consisted of cDNA or gDNA derived from T cells, B-cell-depleted T cells, or PBMCs. Nearly every sample came with metadata listing a de-identified subject ID, COVID-19 status, age in years and sex. Where HLA class I and class II types were available, the types were taken from metadata supplied by the sample provider, not from assay-based typing. Samples came from the ongoing ImmuneRACE study (first 160 participants) plus 1,254 subjects from 6 global collaborators.

Including cysteine and phenylalanine, the CDR3 has 21 amino acids. Left in the record is the CDR3 DNA by itself, 63 bases read in frame from the first base. V is cut back by 5 bases and J by 2 bases, with 17 bases in the junction unmatched. CDR1 and CDR2 (SGHRS, YFSETQ) derive from the germline V gene. The immunoSEQ Assay, a bias-controlled multiplex PCR, was used to amplify TCRbeta CDR3 regions from genomic DNA. Per the source publication's procedure: Within the assay, amplification of reference gene primers was used to estimate how many nucleated cells each sample contained. Sequence reads were collapsed and filtered to measure the absolute abundance of every unique TCRbeta CDR3 rearrangement. Productive Simpson clonality was computed per sample as the square root of Simpson's diversity index over productive rearrangements. Held by TCRdb, this immuneACCESS table contains in-frame sequences only and omits some clones. Under half of the omission traces to an unresolved V gene where checked; the cause of the rest is unknown. That table is the source of V, J and clone size, and D and trimming were worked out from the DNA. For this sample the table gives fewer than 300,000 clones, of which approximately 89% were detected only once. The ten largest clones represent over 2% of the sample.

Results and caveats for the whole study, not just this receptor: The quantity of clinical and demographic metadata differed by source and by participant and was supplied without curation.

One collaborating source in Seattle enrolled patients while the patients were actively infected and followed the patients over time throughout the course of disease. The collaborating institutions used their own protocols to collect whole blood in K2EDTA tubes. Collaborator samples were shipped for TCRbeta analysis as frozen whole blood, isolated PBMCs, or DNA extracted from either sample type. Concerning this clone itself: The clone's antigen remains unknown. No base quality information exists; no much larger clone differs at one position.

The source material was peripheral blood. The chain is made from TRBV5-1 and TRBJ2-3; 16 bases in the junction line up with TRBD2. This receptor was obtained from a young woman with COVID-19, enrolled during active disease. Here the CDR3 is given as CASRTWIPGLAGGAVTDTQYF. The sequenced DNA is TGCGCCAGCAGGACGTGGATACCGGGACTAGCGGGAGGGGCCGTCACAGATACGCAGTATTTT.